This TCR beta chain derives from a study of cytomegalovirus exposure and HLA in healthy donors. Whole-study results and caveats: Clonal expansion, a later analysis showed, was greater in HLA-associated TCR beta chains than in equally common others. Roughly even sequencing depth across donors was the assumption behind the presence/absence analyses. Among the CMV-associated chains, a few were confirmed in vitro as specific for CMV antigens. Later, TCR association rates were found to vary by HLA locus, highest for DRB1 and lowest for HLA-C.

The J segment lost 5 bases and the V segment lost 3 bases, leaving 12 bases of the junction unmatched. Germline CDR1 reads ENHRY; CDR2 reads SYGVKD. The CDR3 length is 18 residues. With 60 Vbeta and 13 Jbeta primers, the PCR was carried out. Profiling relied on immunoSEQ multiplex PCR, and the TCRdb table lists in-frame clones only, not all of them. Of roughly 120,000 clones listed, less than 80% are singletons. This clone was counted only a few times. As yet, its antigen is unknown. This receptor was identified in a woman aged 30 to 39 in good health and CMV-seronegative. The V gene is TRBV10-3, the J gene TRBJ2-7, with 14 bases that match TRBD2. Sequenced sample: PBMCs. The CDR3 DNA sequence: TGTGCCATCAGTGAACTTAGGACTAGCGGGGGGACCCGAAACGAGCAGTACTTC. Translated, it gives CAISELRTSGGTRNEQYF.